The subject of this entry is one TCR beta chain. The data derive from a study of T cell changes during pregnancy in multiple sclerosis. This CDR3 is 13 amino acids long. The germline V gene has CDR1 SGHTA and CDR2 FQGNSA. V lost 5 bases and J lost 4; bases outside the gene matches: 3. Generated by immunoSEQ multiplex PCR, the TCRdb table keeps only in-frame clones and is missing some. The table lists roughly 40,000 clones, about 91% of them singletons, with 0.7% to 0.95% in the top ten. V is TRBV7-2 and J is TRBJ2-5, with 8 positions matching TRBD1. This material consisted of CD4+ T cells from peripheral blood mononuclear cells, taken before pregnancy. The source of this sequence is a female donor with multiple sclerosis, enrolled in a pregnancy study. CDR3 DNA sequence: TGTGCCAGCAGCGGAGACAGGGGAGAGACCCAGTACTTC. This sequence encodes CASSGDRGETQYF.